Listed below are T cell receptor beta chains from one sample, sequenced in a study of blood T cell repertoires in COVID-19. Using immunoSEQ multiplex PCR, the repertoire was profiled, and TCRdb retains in-frame clones only, with some absent. The sample consists of around 150,000 clones, around 85% of them appearing once. Sequencing was carried out using peripheral blood. The receptors derive from a human donor with acute or convalescent COVID-19. The donor label of this sample is uncertain. CDR3s include the opening cysteine and the closing phenylalanine or tryptophan. The D gene is left open where the match is weak. Only part of the rows carry a size: once, few, many, or a class if the clone is expanded.

size: NA
D: TRBD1
J: TRBJ1-2
V: TRBV5-6
CDR3: CASSGGQLYGYTF
DNA: TGTGCCAGCAGCGGGGGACAGCTCTATGGCTACACCTTC

size: NA
D: TRBD1
J: TRBJ1-6
V: TRBV7-9
CDR3: CASSATGGARSPLHF
DNA: TGTGCCAGCAGCGCCACAGGGGGCGCAAGATCACCCCTCCACTTT

size: NA
D: TRBD1
J: TRBJ2-3
V: TRBV7-9
CDR3: CASSLGGQGSDTQYF
DNA: TGTGCCAGCAGCTTAGGGGGACAGGGGTCAGATACGCAGTATTTT

size: NA
D: NA
J: TRBJ1-1
V: TRBV7-2
CDR3: CASRPFQGRRAEAFF
DNA: TGTGCCAGCAGACCTTTTCAGGGCCGAAGAGCTGAAGCTTTCTTT

size: NA
D: NA
J: TRBJ1-2
V: TRBV4-3
CDR3: CASSSLQGGDYGYTF
DNA: TGCGCCAGCAGCTCGCTCCAGGGAGGGGACTATGGCTACACCTTC

size: NA
D: TRBD1
J: TRBJ1-1
V: TRBV19
CDR3: CASSRRQGVTEAFF
DNA: TGTGCCAGTAGTAGACGACAGGGGGTCACTGAAGCTTTCTTT

size: NA
D: NA
J: TRBJ2-7
V: TRBV6-5
CDR3: CASLPGGIREQYF
DNA: TGTGCCAGCCTGCCAGGGGGGATAAGGGAGCAGTACTTC

size: NA
D: NA
J: TRBJ1-3
V: TRBV5-1
CDR3: CASSSLPLQGYSGNTIYF
DNA: TGCGCCAGCAGCTCCCTGCCACTACAGGGATACTCTGGAAACACCATATATTTT

size: NA
D: TRBD1
J: TRBJ1-2
V: TRBV9
CDR3: CASSVDREVSYGYTF
DNA: TGTGCCAGCAGCGTGGACAGGGAGGTTAGCTATGGCTACACCTTC

size: NA
D: TRBD1
J: TRBJ2-7
V: TRBV5-6
CDR3: CASSSLGQPYEQYF
DNA: TGTGCCAGCAGCTCTCTGGGACAGCCTTACGAGCAGTACTTC

size: NA
D: TRBD1
J: TRBJ2-7
V: TRBV2
CDR3: CASSGGTGRINEQYF
DNA: TGTGCCAGCAGTGGGGGGACAGGGAGAATAAACGAGCAGTACTTC

size: NA
D: TRBD1
J: TRBJ1-2
V: TRBV24-1
CDR3: CATSDSLGQGANYGYTF
DNA: TGTGCCACCAGTGATTCTCTAGGCCAGGGGGCTAACTATGGCTACACCTTC

size: NA
D: NA
J: TRBJ1-6
V: TRBV2
CDR3: CASSGQLSPLHF
DNA: TGTGCCAGCAGTGGACAGCTTTCACCCCTCCACTTT

size: NA
D: NA
J: TRBJ1-3
V: TRBV4-3
CDR3: CASSQEVTVSGNTIYF
DNA: TGCGCCAGCAGCCAAGAAGTGACAGTCTCTGGAAACACCATATATTTT

size: NA
D: NA
J: TRBJ1-3
V: TRBV3-1/TRBV3-2
CDR3: CASSPRGLTRRNTIYF
DNA: TGTGCCAGCAGTCCAAGGGGTTTGACCAGACGAAACACCATATATTTT

size: many
D: NA
J: TRBJ1-5
V: TRBV9
CDR3: CASSASWGQGQPQHF
DNA: TGTGCCAGCAGCGCCTCTTGGGGGCAAGGTCAGCCCCAGCATTTT

size: NA
D: NA
J: TRBJ1-2
V: TRBV19
CDR3: CASSIGARDPLYGYTF
DNA: TGTGCCAGTAGTATAGGGGCCAGGGATCCCCTCTATGGCTACACCTTC

size: NA
D: NA
J: TRBJ2-5
V: TRBV12-5
CDR3: CASGLTAFQETQYF
DNA: TGTGCTAGTGGTTTGACAGCATTCCAAGAGACCCAGTACTTC

size: NA
D: NA
J: TRBJ1-5
V: TRBV7-2
CDR3: CASSLGGDRNQPQHF
DNA: TGTGCCAGCAGCTTAGGGGGGGATCGCAATCAGCCCCAGCATTTT

size: NA
D: NA
J: TRBJ2-2
V: TRBV27
CDR3: CASSLSLKGAGELFF
DNA: TGTGCCAGCAGTTTATCCCTGAAAGGGGCCGGGGAGCTGTTTTTT

size: NA
D: TRBD1
J: TRBJ2-1
V: TRBV5-1
CDR3: CASSPGRTGLSSYNEQFF
DNA: TGCGCCAGCAGCCCGGGAAGGACAGGCCTGAGCTCCTACAATGAGCAGTTCTTC

size: NA
D: NA
J: TRBJ2-2
V: TRBV28
CDR3: CASSLPPGNTGELFF
DNA: TGTGCCAGCAGTTTGCCCCCCGGGAACACCGGGGAGCTGTTTTTT

size: NA
D: TRBD1
J: TRBJ1-1
V: TRBV27
CDR3: CASSPPGQGFTEAFF
DNA: TGTGCCAGCAGTCCACCGGGACAGGGGTTCACTGAAGCTTTCTTT

size: NA
D: TRBD2
J: TRBJ2-1
V: TRBV18
CDR3: CASSPILAGGLDEQFF
DNA: TGTGCCAGCTCACCAATACTAGCGGGGGGTCTGGATGAGCAGTTCTTC

size: NA
D: NA
J: TRBJ1-1
V: TRBV18
CDR3: CASSPLGPGTEAFF
DNA: TGTGCCAGCTCACCATTGGGGCCGGGCACTGAAGCTTTCTTT

size: once
D: NA
J: TRBJ1-1
V: TRBV2
CDR3: CASSEIWGDTEAFF
DNA: TGTGCCAGCAGTGAGATATGGGGAGACACTGAAGCTTTCTTT

size: NA
D: TRBD1
J: TRBJ2-3
V: TRBV11-3
CDR3: CASSRTGADTQYF
DNA: TGTGCCAGCAGCCGGACAGGGGCAGATACGCAGTATTTT

size: NA
D: TRBD1
J: TRBJ2-5
V: TRBV28
CDR3: CASSLPHRGETQYF
DNA: TGTGCCAGCAGTTTGCCTCACAGGGGAGAGACCCAGTACTTC

size: NA
D: TRBD1
J: TRBJ2-1
V: TRBV5-1
CDR3: CASTVAPTGSSYNEQFF
DNA: TGCGCCAGCACGGTAGCCCCGACAGGGAGCTCCTACAATGAGCAGTTCTTC

size: NA
D: TRBD1
J: TRBJ2-7
V: TRBV11-3
CDR3: CASSLGTGGDEQYF
DNA: TGTGCCAGCAGCTTAGGGACAGGGGGCGACGAGCAGTACTTC

size: NA
D: TRBD2
J: TRBJ2-5
V: TRBV6-2/TRBV6-3
CDR3: CASSPRLAGGPGTQYF
DNA: TGTGCCAGCAGTCCCCGACTAGCGGGGGGTCCGGGGACCCAGTACTTC

size: NA
D: NA
J: TRBJ1-1
V: TRBV2
CDR3: CASSVSGGNTEAFF
DNA: TGTGCCAGCAGTGTTTCCGGGGGTAACACTGAAGCTTTCTTT

size: NA
D: NA
J: TRBJ1-5
V: TRBV19
CDR3: CASSIGGSINQPQHF
DNA: TGTGCCAGTAGTATAGGCGGGAGTATCAATCAGCCCCAGCATTTT

size: NA
D: TRBD1
J: TRBJ2-5
V: TRBV19
CDR3: CASSIRGLEETQYF
DNA: TGTGCCAGTAGTATTAGGGGGCTGGAAGAGACCCAGTACTTC

size: NA
D: NA
J: TRBJ1-3
V: TRBV27
CDR3: CASSFQGNSGNTIYF
DNA: TGTGCCAGCAGTTTCCAGGGGAACTCTGGAAACACCATATATTTT

size: NA
D: NA
J: TRBJ1-2
V: TRBV4-3
CDR3: CASSQDVGQDYGYTF
DNA: TGCGCCAGCAGCCAAGATGTGGGGCAGGACTATGGCTACACCTTC

size: NA
D: NA
J: TRBJ1-2
V: TRBV19
CDR3: CASNRDSTFNYGYTF
DNA: TGTGCCAGTAACCGAGACAGCACTTTTAACTATGGCTACACCTTC